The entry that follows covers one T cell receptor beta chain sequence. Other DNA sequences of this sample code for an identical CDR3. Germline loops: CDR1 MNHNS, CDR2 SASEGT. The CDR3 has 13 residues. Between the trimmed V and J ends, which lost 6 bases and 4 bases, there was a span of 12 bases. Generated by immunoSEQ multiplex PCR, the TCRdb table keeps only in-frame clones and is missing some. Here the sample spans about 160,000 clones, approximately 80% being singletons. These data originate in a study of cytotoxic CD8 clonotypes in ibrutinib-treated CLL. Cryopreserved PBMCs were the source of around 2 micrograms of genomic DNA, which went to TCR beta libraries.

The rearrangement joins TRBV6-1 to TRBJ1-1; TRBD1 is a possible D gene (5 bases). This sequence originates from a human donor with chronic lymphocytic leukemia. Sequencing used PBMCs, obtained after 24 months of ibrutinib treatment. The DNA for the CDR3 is TGTGCCAGCAGGGGTCAGGGCAGCACTGAAGCTTTCTTT. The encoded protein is CASRGQGSTEAFF.